This T cell receptor (beta chain) was sequenced in a study of PD-1 blockade in classical Hodgkin lymphoma. Germline V CDR1 and CDR2: SGHNT, YENEEA. The V end lost 2 bases, the J end lost 7 bases, and 12 bases lay between the germline ends. The CDR3 contains 14 residues. Method: immunoSEQ multiplex PCR; TCRdb's copy keeps in-frame clones and lacks some. The data hold about 93,000 clones, with 78% observed a single time. Time point indicated: cycle 4 day 1 (C4D1), after five to seven weeks of nivolumab. Exposure to brentuximab vedotin varied, and each patient had relapsed following autologous stem cell transplantation.

V usage is TRBV11-3 and J usage is TRBJ2-1; TRBD1 might be the D (6 bases). The receptor comes from a human donor with classical Hodgkin lymphoma. The input for sequencing was peripheral blood mononuclear cells (PBMCs), taken before the fourth cycle of nivolumab. The CDR3, as DNA: TGTGCCAGCAGCTTAACCCACAGGGTTAATGAGCAGTTCTTC. Translating gives CASSLTHRVNEQFF.